Each of the 30 T cell receptor beta chains below was sequenced from the same sample in a study of cytomegalovirus exposure and HLA in healthy donors. The primer mix had 60 Vbeta and 13 Jbeta primers. Clones were read by immunoSEQ multiplex PCR, and TCRdb kept only the in-frame ones, dropping some. This sample's table reports more than 140,000 clones. Sequenced sample: PBMCs. These receptors were taken from a woman under 30 in good health and CMV-seronegative.

The chain carries TRBV7-3 and TRBJ1-1; possible D gene TRBD1, 5 bases. The CDR3 extends over 14 amino acids. Germline lookup yields CDR1 SGHTA and CDR2 FQGTGA. The V end was cut by 5 bases, the J end by 4 bases, with 14 bases between. The CDR3 region is CASSPYGGSTEAFF. DNA for the CDR3: TGTGCCAGCAGCCCATACGGGGGAAGCACTGAAGCTTTCTTT.

The V and J genes are TRBV5-1 and TRBJ2-7, with 9 bases fitting TRBD2. The length of the CDR3 is 13 residues. Trimming removed 4 bases from V and 6 bases from J; junction bases left unmatched: 5. Germline CDR1 SGHRS, CDR2 YFSETQ. The CDR3 DNA is TGCGCCAGCAGCATAGCGGGAGACGCCGAGCAGTACTTC. This gives the protein CASSIAGDAEQYF.

DNA of the CDR3: TGTGCCAGCAGTTTCGACGGGGACAGCTCCTACGAGCAGTACGTC. It codes for CASSFDGDSSYEQYV. The rearrangement links TRBV6-6 to TRBJ2-7, with 7 bases that match TRBD1. The germline V gene has CDR1 MNHNY and CDR2 SVGAGI (reference sequence). The ends lost 4 bases at V and 0 bases at J; junction bases unmatched: 6. The CDR3 loop spans 15 amino acids.

The gene calls are TRBV6-6 and TRBJ1-1, with 8 bases aligning to TRBD1. Germline CDR1 is MNHNY and CDR2 is SVGAGI (reference sequence). After removal of 4 bases from V and 7 bases from J, the junction contained 11 bases not matched to a gene. This CDR3 spans 15 amino acids. This CDR3 reads CASSSRQGIGGEAFF. CDR3 coding DNA: TGTGCCAGCAGTTCTCGACAGGGGATAGGTGGTGAAGCTTTCTTT.

This chain uses TRBV6-5 with TRBJ1-1, with D perhaps TRBD1 (5 bases). Germline V gives CDR1 MNHEY, CDR2 SVGAGI. This CDR3 is built from 14 residues. Trimming pared 0 bases from V and 4 bases from J, leaving 9 bases between. For the CDR3, the DNA is TGTGCCAGCAGTTACTCTCAGGGAGGCACTGAAGCTTTCTTT. This sequence encodes CASSYSQGGTEAFF.

The chain recombines TRBV5-5 with TRBJ2-1; the D gene is possibly TRBD1 (6 bases). The CDR3 has 15 residues. Germline-derived CDR1 and CDR2 are SGHKS and YYEKEE (reference sequence). Trimming cost V 1 base and J 7 bases, with 15 bases left between them. The CDR3 sequence is CASSLFTGLLNEQFF. CDR3 sequence (DNA): TGTGCCAGCAGCTTGTTTACAGGGTTACTGAATGAGCAGTTCTTC.

The genes are TRBV9 and TRBJ1-1; D remains ambiguous. The V end was cut by 0 bases, the J end by 0 bases, with 9 bases between. The CDR3 totals 15 residues. CDR1 and CDR2 from the germline V gene are SGDLS and YYNGEE. CDR3 amino acids: CASSVESILNTEAFF. The CDR3 DNA sequence: TGTGCCAGCAGCGTAGAAAGCATTTTGAACACTGAAGCTTTCTTT.

The chain carries TRBV19 and TRBJ2-1, with D unclear. The CDR3 covers 15 residues. In germline, CDR1 is LNHDA, CDR2 SQIVND (reference sequence). The V end lost 3 bases, the J end lost 3 bases, and 12 bases lay between the germline ends. The CDR3 DNA follows: TGTGCCAGTAGTATTGTAGTTGGGCTCTACAATGAGCAGTTCTTC. Amino acid sequence: CASSIVVGLYNEQFF. Looking up the rest from reference TRBV19 and TRBJ2-1 gives the full variable domain: DGGITQSPKYLFRKEGQNVTLSCEQNLNHDAMYWYRQDPGQGLRLIYYSQIVNDFQKGDIAEGYSVSREKKESFPLTVTSAQKNPTAFYLCASSIVVGLYNEQFFGPGTRLTVL.

The gene calls are TRBV9 and TRBJ2-3, with 13 positions matching TRBD2. The CDR3 runs 18 residues. Germline V gene lookup returns CDR1 SGDLS and CDR2 YYNGEE. With 4 bases clipped from V and 1 base from J, the junction kept 9 bases outside the gene matches. As DNA, the CDR3 is TGTGCCAGCAGCTCGCGACTAGCGGGAGGCCTGGGCACAGATACGCAGTATTTT. Its protein is CASSSRLAGGLGTDTQYF.

The rearrangement joins TRBV6-5 to TRBJ1-4; D is possibly TRBD1 (5 bases). V lost 0 bases and J 0 bases, leaving 8 bases between the germline ends. CDR1 is MNHEY, CDR2 SVGAGI, per germline. The CDR3 contains 16 residues. The CDR3 DNA follows: TGTGCCAGCAGTTACTCCGCCAGGGCAACTAATGAAAAACTGTTTTTT. This sequence encodes CASSYSARATNEKLFF.

The chain carries TRBV14 and TRBJ2-7; TRBD1 might be the D (6 bases). This CDR3 is built from 19 residues. Trimming cost V 1 base and J 2 bases, with 24 bases left between them. CDR1 is SGHDN, CDR2 FVKESK, per germline. Here the CDR3 DNA reads TGTGCCAGCAGCCAAGCTTCCTCCATGTTTCGGGACAACACCTACGAGCAGTACGTC. Encoded protein: CASSQASSMFRDNTYEQYV.

The chain is built from TRBV6-4 and TRBJ2-2, with 8 nucleotides matching TRBD2. Germline V gene data show CDR1 as MRHNA and CDR2 as SNTAGT. J gave up 5 bases and V 3 bases, and 5 bases lay outside the gene matches. The CDR3 runs to 15 residues. The CDR3 loop reads CASSEQAGATGELFF. The CDR3 DNA follows: TGTGCCAGCAGTGAGCAAGCGGGAGCGACCGGGGAGCTGTTTTTT.

The V gene is TRBV5-6, the J gene TRBJ2-3, with 8 bases that match TRBD1. Germline loops: CDR1 SGHDT, CDR2 YYEEEE. The CDR3 spans 15 residues. V shed 1 base, J shed 4 bases, and the junction held 5 bases outside the gene matches. The CDR3 loop reads CASSLNQGAADTQYF. The CDR3 DNA sequence: TGTGCCAGCAGCTTGAATCAGGGGGCCGCAGATACGCAGTATTTT.

The chain combines TRBV2 with TRBJ1-2; 8 bases are a match to TRBD1. This CDR3 spans 14 amino acids. J lost 6 bases, V lost 6 bases, and 9 bases had no gene match. CDR1 is SNHLY and CDR2 is FYNNEI in the germline V gene. CDR3 DNA sequence: TGTGCCAGCAGCGGAACAGGGGGAGAGGATGGCTACACCTTC. It encodes CASSGTGGEDGYTF.

In the case of this clone: Relative to the germline gene, one junction end is altered; a read error may explain this. The chain employs TRBV15 and TRBJ2-1; TRBD2 matches at 7 bases. The germline V gene encodes CDR1 LNHNV and CDR2 YYDKDF (reference sequence). This CDR3 has 15 amino acids. CDR3 in DNA: TGTGCCACCAGCAGAGATCTAAAGGGGACGGGCGGGGGACTCTTC. The encoded protein is CATSRDLKGTGGGLF. The whole variable domain, remainder taken from reference TRBV15 and TRBJ2-1, is DAMVIQNPRYQVTQFGKPVTLSCSQTLNHNVMYWYQQKSSQAPKLLFHYYDKDFNNEADTPDNFQSRRPNTSFCFLDIRSPGLGDTAMYLCATSRDLKGTGGGLFGPGTRLTVL.

The gene calls are TRBV9 and TRBJ2-1, with 11 positions matching TRBD2. The CDR3 extends over 17 amino acids. The trim removed 1 base at V and 4 bases at J, leaving 7 bases unmatched. Germline loops: CDR1 SGDLS, CDR2 YYNGEE. The CDR3 nucleotides are TGTGCCAGCAGCGTAACCGGGACTAGCGGCATGTACAATGAGCAGTTCTTC. It translates to CASSVTGTSGMYNEQFF.

This chain links TRBV5-8 with TRBJ2-7; TRBD2 is a possible D gene (6 bases). Germline lookup yields CDR1 SGHTS and CDR2 YDEGEE. This CDR3 region has 14 residues. Between the trimmed V and J ends, which lost 0 bases and 5 bases, there was a span of 12 bases. DNA for the CDR3: TGTGCCAGCAGCTTGGAAAGCGGGTGGAACGAGCAGTACGTC. Its protein is CASSLESGWNEQYV.

J is TRBJ1-1 and V is TRBV6-5, with TRBD1 matching 10 bases. The CDR3 length is 15 residues. CDR1 is MNHEY and CDR2 is SVGAGI in the germline V gene. With 0 bases clipped from V and 4 bases from J, the junction kept 2 bases outside the gene matches. CDR3 coding DNA: TGTGCCAGCAGTTACTCGGACAGGGGGAGCACTGAAGCTTTCTTT. Residues: CASSYSDRGSTEAFF.

The rearrangement uses TRBV2 and TRBJ2-1; 9 bases map to TRBD1. Germline V gives CDR1 SNHLY, CDR2 FYNNEI. V shed 6 bases and J 4 bases; nucleotides not matched to a gene: 4. This CDR3 is built from 14 residues. The CDR3 sequence: CASSVDRGYNEQFF. In DNA form, the CDR3 reads TGTGCCAGCAGCGTGGACAGGGGTTACAATGAGCAGTTCTTC. Using reference TRBV2 and TRBJ2-1 for the parts outside the CDR3, the full variable domain is EPEVTQTPSHQVTQMGQEVILRCVPISNHLYFYWYRQILGQKVEFLVSFYNNEISEKSEIFDDQFSVERPDGSNFTLKIRSTKLEDSAMYFCASSVDRGYNEQFFGPGTRLTVL.

The V call is TRBV30, the J call TRBJ1-1; D uncertain. Germline assignment: CDR1 GTSNPN and CDR2 SVGIG (reference sequence). Deletions cut 2 bases from V and 0 bases from J, with 10 bases between. The CDR3 runs to 14 residues. In DNA form, the CDR3 reads TGTGCCTGGAGTTTGGGAGTCATGAACACTGAAGCTTTCTTT. It is translated as CAWSLGVMNTEAFF.

The V and J genes are TRBV7-9 and TRBJ1-2; D unresolved. Trimming removed 5 bases from V and 6 bases from J, with 13 bases in between. CDR3 length: 13 residues. The germline CDR1 and CDR2 sequences are SEHNR and FQNEAQ (reference sequence). The CDR3 protein is CASSRTGYDGYTF. CDR3 nucleotides: TGTGCCAGCAGCCGAACGGGATATGATGGCTACACCTTC.

V and J are TRBV28 and TRBJ2-3; TRBD2 matches 8 bases. This CDR3 has 19 amino acids. Per germline, CDR1 MDHEN and CDR2 SYDVKM. With 7 bases clipped from V and 0 bases from J, the junction kept 18 bases outside the gene matches. The CDR3 reads CASNRGGYAWGASTDTQYF. For the CDR3, the DNA is TGTGCCAGCAACCGCGGGGGGTACGCCTGGGGGGCCAGCACAGATACGCAGTATTTT.

The rearrangement links TRBV11-2 to TRBJ1-2; maybe TRBD1 (5 bases). The germline V gene encodes CDR1 SGHAT and CDR2 FQNNGV. This CDR3 is built from 17 residues. V was pared by 3 bases and J by 0 bases, with 17 bases between. The CDR3 region is CASSLPRSGEANYGYTF. CDR3 coding DNA: TGTGCCAGCAGCTTGCCCCGGTCGGGGGAGGCTAACTATGGCTACACCTTC.

CDR3 DNA: TGTGCCAGCAGAGCTAATAGCGGAGGTACCTACGAGCAGTACTTC. Its translation: CASRANSGGTYEQYF. The chain employs TRBV2 and TRBJ2-7, with D tentatively TRBD2 (6 bases). The length of the CDR3 is 15 residues. V was shortened by 6 bases and J by 2 bases, with 17 bases between the two germline ends. Per germline, CDR1 SNHLY and CDR2 FYNNEI.

With regard to this clone: At one end, the junction sequence differs from germline, possibly due to a read error. This chain joins TRBV29-1 and TRBJ2-4; D is unclear. Germline values: CDR1 SQVTM, CDR2 ANQGSEA. The CDR3 covers 14 residues. The CDR3 sequence is CGVESILAKNIQYF. CDR3 in DNA: TGCGGCGTTGAAAGCATCCTAGCCAAAAACATTCAGTACTTC. Based on the CDR3 plus reference TRBV29-1 and TRBJ2-4, the full variable domain is SAVISQKPSRDICQRGTSLTIQCQVDSQVTMMFWYRQQPGQSLTLIATANQGSEATYESGFVIDKFPISRPNLTFSTLTVSNMSPEDSSIYLCGVESILAKNIQYFGAGTRLSVL.

The V call is TRBV18, the J call TRBJ2-6; 8 nucleotides match TRBD2. This CDR3 is built from 18 residues. Germline loops: CDR1 KGHSH, CDR2 LQKENI. Unmatched junction bases numbered 9, after V lost 3 bases and J lost 2 bases. CDR3 bases: TGTGCCAGCTCACCGAGTAGACTAGCGTTAACTGGGGCCAACGTCCTGACTTTC. The encoded protein is CASSPSRLALTGANVLTF.

The CDR3 nucleotides read TGTGCCAGCAGCGGAGCAGGGTCCGAGCAGTACTTC. Amino acids: CASSGAGSEQYF. The chain employs TRBV9 and TRBJ2-5, with D possibly TRBD1 on 5 matching bases. The J call may be incorrect, as the DNA end agrees better with TRBJ2-7. From germline, CDR1 is SGDLS and CDR2 YYNGEE. CDR3 size: 12 residues.

This rearrangement joins TRBV7-3 to TRBJ1-1; 12 bases are a match to TRBD1. Germline V gene data show CDR1 as SGHTA and CDR2 as FQGTGA. Trimming cost V 5 bases and J 7 bases; bases outside gene matches: 23. CDR3 size: 20 residues. This CDR3 reads CASSKYGVGQGASAVFEAFF. CDR3 coding DNA: TGTGCCAGCAGCAAATACGGAGTGGGACAGGGGGCATCAGCTGTATTTGAAGCTTTCTTT.

The chain employs TRBV10-3 and TRBJ2-3; the match to TRBD2 covers 14 bases. This CDR3 region has 16 residues. Germline CDR1 is ENHRY and CDR2 is SYGVKD. V lost 10 bases to trimming and J lost 5 bases; unmatched junction nucleotides: 11. The CDR3 DNA sequence: TGTGCCACCTATCGGGGACTAGCGGGAGAAGGAGATACGCAGTATTTT. Translating it yields CATYRGLAGEGDTQYF.

The chain has TRBV14 and TRBJ2-3; 8 bases are shared with TRBD2. The V gene end was trimmed by 1 base and the J gene end by 4 bases; junction bases not matched to a gene: 7. The CDR3 has 16 amino acids. Germline values: CDR1 SGHDN, CDR2 FVKESK. Written as DNA, the CDR3 is TGTGCCAGCAGCCAAGGCGGCGGGGGGACGGCAGATACGCAGTATTTT. As protein: CASSQGGGGTADTQYF.